This T cell receptor (beta chain) was recovered during a study of stem cell transplantation in POMP-related autoinflammatory disease. As for this clone: Its antigen is undetermined.

This CDR3 region has 14 residues. Germline V lookup: CDR1 SGHTA, CDR2 FQGNSA. Between the trimmed V and J ends, which lost 7 bases and 2 bases, there was a span of 12 bases. The table came from immunoSEQ multiplex PCR; TCRdb's copy has only in-frame clones and leaves some out. Here the sample spans 68,000 or so clones, roughly 93% being singletons. The study, taken as a whole, reports: A trend toward lower repertoire diversity and greater clonality appeared in every analyzed T-cell subset of PRAID patients.

Prominent immunodeficiency with autoinflammation defined PRAID. The TCR comes from a human patient with POMP-related autoinflammation and immune dysregulation (PRAID). The T cells may partly be graft donor cells. The V and J genes are TRBV7-2 and TRBJ2-1; no firm D call. The sample in question was CD4+ T cells from PBMCs, obtained after stem cell transplantation. CDR3 sequence: CASTLNPPYNEQFF. CDR3 nucleotides: TGTGCCAGCACATTGAACCCACCCTACAATGAGCAGTTCTTC.